This TCR beta chain was identified in a study of OX40 agonist ivuxolimab in advanced cancers. The overall study: Age averaged 60 years (range roughly 23 to 79), and about 86% were male. One patient with hepatocellular carcinoma and two with cutaneous melanoma, three in all, had partial responses.

The protocol was immunoSEQ multiplex PCR, while the TCRdb copy is restricted to in-frame clones and leaves out a portion. The repertoire holds tens of thousands of clones, roughly nine tenths seen once, with about 0.4% in the top ten. Sampled blood was obtained at baseline, cycle 4 day 1, and cycle 7 day 1. This CDR3 has 14 residues. Looked up from germline, CDR1 is MNHNY and CDR2 is SVGAGI (reference sequence). The chain has TRBV6-6 and TRBJ2-5, with D possibly being TRBD1 (5 bases). The J call may be mistaken, given a closer DNA end match to TRBJ2-7. The specimen comprised CD4+ or CD8+ T cells sorted from blood, sampled in a trial of the OX40 agonist ivuxolimab. The clonotype originates from an adult with an advanced solid tumor such as melanoma, head and neck, liver or kidney cancer. The CDR3 bases are TGTGCCAGCAGTGCGTACGGACAAAGCTACGAGCAGTACTTC. Protein sequence: CASSAYGQSYEQYF.